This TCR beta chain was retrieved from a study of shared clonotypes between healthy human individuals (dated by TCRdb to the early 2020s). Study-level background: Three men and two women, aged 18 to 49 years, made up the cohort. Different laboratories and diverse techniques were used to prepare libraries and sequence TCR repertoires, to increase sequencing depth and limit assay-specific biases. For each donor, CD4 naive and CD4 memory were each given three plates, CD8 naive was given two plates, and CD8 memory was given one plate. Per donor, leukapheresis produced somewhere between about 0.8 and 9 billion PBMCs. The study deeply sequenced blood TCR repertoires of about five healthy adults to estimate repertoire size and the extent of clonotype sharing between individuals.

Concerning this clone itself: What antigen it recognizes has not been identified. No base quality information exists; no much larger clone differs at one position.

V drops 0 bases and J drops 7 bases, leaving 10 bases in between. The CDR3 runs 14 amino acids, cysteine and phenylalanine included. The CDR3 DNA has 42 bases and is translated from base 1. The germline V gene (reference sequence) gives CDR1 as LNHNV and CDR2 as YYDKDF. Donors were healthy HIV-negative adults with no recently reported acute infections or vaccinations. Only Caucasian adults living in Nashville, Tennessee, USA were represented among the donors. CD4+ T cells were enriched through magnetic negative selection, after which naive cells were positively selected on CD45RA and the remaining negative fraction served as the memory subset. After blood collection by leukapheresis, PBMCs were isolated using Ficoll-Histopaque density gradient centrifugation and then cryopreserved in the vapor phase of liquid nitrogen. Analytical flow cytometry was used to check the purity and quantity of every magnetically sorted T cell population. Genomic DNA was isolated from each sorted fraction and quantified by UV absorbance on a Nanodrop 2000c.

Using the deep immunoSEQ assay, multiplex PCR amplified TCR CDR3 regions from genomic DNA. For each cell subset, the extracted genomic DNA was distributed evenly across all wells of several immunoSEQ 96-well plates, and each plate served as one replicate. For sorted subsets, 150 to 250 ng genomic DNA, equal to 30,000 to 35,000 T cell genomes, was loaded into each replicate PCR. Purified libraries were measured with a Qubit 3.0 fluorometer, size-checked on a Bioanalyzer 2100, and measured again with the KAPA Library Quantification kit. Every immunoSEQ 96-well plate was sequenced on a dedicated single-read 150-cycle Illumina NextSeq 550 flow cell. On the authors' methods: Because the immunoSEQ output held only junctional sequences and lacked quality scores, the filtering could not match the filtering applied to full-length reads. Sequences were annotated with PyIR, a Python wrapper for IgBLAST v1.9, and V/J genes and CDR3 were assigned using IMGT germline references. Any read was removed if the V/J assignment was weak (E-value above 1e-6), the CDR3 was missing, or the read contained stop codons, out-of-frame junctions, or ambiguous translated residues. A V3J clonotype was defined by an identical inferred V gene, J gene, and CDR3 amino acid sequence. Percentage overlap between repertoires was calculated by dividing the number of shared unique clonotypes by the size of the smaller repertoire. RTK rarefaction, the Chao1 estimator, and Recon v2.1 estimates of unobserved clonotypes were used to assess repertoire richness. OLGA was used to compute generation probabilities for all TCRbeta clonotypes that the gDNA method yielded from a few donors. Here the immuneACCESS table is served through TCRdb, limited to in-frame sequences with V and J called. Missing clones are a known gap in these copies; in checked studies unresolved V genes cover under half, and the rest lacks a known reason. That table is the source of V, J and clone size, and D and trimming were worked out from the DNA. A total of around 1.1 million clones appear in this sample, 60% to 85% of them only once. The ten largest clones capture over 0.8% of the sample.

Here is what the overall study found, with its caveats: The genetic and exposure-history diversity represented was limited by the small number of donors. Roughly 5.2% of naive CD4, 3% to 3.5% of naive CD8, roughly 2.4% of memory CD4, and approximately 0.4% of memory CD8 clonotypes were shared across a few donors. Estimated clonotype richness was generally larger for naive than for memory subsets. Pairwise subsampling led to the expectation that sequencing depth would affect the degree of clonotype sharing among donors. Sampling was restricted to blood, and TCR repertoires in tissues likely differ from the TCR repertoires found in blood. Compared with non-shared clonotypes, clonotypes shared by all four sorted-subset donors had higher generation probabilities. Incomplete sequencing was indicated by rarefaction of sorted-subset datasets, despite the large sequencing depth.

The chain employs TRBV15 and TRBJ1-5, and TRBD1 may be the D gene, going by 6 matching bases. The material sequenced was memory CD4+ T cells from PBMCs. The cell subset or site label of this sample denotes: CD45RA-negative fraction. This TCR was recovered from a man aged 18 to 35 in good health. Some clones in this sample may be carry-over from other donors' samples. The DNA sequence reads TGTGCCACCAGCAGAGAACAGGGCGGCCAGCCCCAGCATTTT. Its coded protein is CATSREQGGQPQHF.